This TCR beta chain was sequenced in a study of PD-1 blockade in classical Hodgkin lymphoma. Study-wide results and limits: At C4D1, TCR diversity had climbed significantly for CD4+ cells, though not for CD8+ cells.

About this clone: The antigen remains undetermined.

Brentuximab vedotin exposure varied, and every patient relapsed after autologous stem cell transplantation. V was clipped by 6 bases and J by 7 bases; unmatched bases: 6. The CDR3 is 13 amino acids. Germline-derived CDR1 and CDR2 are MRHNA and SNTAGT. Method: immunoSEQ multiplex PCR; TCRdb's copy keeps in-frame clones and lacks some. Of 10,000 to 13,000 clones in the sample, roughly four fifths were seen once. The sequenced sample was peripheral blood mononuclear cells (PBMCs), obtained at baseline. The sequence was collected from a human donor with classical Hodgkin lymphoma. The chain recombines TRBV6-4 with TRBJ2-1; 7 positions match TRBD1. CDR3 amino acids: CASRRTGSNEQFF. The CDR3 nucleotides are TGTGCCAGCAGACGGACAGGTTCTAATGAGCAGTTCTTC.